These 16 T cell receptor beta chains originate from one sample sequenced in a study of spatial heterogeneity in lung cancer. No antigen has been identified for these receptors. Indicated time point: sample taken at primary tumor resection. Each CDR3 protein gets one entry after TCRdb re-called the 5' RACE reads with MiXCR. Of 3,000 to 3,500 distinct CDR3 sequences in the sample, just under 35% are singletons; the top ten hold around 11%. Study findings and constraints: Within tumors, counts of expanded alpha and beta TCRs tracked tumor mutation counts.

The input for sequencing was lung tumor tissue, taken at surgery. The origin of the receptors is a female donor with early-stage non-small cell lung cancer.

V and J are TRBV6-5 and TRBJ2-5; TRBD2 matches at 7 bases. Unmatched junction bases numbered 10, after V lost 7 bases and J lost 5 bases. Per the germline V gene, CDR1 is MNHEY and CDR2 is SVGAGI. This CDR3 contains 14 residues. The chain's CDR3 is CASTRPGGGETQYF. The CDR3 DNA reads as TGTGCCAGCACCCGACCCGGCGGGGGTGAGACCCAGTACTTC.

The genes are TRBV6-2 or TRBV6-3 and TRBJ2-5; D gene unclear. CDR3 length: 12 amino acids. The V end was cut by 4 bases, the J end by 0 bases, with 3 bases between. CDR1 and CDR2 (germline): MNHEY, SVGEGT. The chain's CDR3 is CASSWDQETQYF. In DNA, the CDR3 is TGTGCCAGCAGTTGGGACCAAGAGACCCAGTACTTC.

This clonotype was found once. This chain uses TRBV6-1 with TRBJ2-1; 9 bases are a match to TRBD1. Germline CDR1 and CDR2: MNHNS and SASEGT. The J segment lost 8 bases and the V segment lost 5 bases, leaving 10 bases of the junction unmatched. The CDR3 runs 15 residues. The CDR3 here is CASSSGTGSIYEQFF. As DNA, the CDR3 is TGTGCCAGCAGTTCCGGGACAGGGAGCATCTATGAGCAGTTCTTC.

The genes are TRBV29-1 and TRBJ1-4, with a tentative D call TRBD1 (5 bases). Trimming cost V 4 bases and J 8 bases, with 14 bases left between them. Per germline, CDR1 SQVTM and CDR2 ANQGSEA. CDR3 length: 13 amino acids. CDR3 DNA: TGCAGCGTTGGGAGAGGCAGGGAGGAAAAACTGTTTTTT. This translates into CSVGRGREEKLFF.

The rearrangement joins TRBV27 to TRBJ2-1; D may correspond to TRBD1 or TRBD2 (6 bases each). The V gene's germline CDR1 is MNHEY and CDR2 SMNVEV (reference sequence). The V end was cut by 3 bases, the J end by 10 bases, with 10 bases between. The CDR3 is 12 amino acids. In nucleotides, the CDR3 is TGTGCCAGCAGTTTTCGGGGGCTGGAGCAGTTCTTC. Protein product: CASSFRGLEQFF.

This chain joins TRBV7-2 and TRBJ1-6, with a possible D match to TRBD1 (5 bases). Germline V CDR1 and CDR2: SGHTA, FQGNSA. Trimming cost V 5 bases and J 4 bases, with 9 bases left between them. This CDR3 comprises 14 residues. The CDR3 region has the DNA TGTGCCAGCAGCCGGGGGGGGTATAATTCACCCCTCCACTTT. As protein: CASSRGGYNSPLHF.

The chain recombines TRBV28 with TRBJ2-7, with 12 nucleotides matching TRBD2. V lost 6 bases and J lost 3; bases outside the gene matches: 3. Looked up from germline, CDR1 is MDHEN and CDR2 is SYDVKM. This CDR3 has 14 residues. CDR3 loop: CASRLTSGSYEQYF. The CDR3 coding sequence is TGTGCCAGCAGATTGACTAGCGGGAGCTACGAGCAGTACTTC. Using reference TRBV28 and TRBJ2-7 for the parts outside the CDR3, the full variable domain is DVKVTQSSRYLVKRTGEKVFLECVQDMDHENMFWYRQDPGLGLRLIYFSYDVKMKEKGDIPEGYSVSREKKERFSLILESASTNQTSMYLCASRLTSGSYEQYFGPGTRLTVT.

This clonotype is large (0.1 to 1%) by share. The CDR3 here is CASIGVGVYEQYF. The CDR3 DNA sequence: TGTGCCAGCATAGGTGTAGGTGTCTACGAGCAGTACTTC. The rearrangement uses TRBV27 and TRBJ2-7; no reliable D call. Germline V gene sequence: CDR1 MNHEY, CDR2 SMNVEV (reference sequence). The CDR3 runs 13 residues. Trimming pared 7 bases from V and 3 bases from J, leaving 13 bases between.

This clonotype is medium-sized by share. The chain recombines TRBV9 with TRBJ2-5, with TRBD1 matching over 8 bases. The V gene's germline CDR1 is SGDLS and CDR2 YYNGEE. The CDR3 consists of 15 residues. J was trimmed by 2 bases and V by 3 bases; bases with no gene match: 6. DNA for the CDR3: TGTGCCAGCAGCGGCGGGACAGGAGGGCAAGAGACCCAGTACTTC. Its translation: CASSGGTGGQETQYF.

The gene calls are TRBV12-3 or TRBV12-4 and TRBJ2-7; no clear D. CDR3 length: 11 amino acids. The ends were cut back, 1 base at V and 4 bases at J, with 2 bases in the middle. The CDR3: CASSLGYEQYF. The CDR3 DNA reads TGTGCCAGCAGTTTAGGGTACGAGCAGTACTTC.

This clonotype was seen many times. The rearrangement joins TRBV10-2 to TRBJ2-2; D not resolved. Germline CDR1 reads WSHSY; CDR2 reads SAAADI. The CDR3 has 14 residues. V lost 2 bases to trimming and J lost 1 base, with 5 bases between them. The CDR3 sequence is CASSEGLNTGELFF. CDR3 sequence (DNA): TGCGCCAGCAGTGAGGGGTTGAACACCGGGGAGCTGTTTTTT.

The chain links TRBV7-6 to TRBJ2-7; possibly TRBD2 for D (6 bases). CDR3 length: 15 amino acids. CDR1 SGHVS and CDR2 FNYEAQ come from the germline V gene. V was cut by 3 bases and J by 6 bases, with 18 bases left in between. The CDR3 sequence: CASSLGQAGGGEQYF. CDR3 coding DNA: TGTGCCAGCAGCTTGGGTCAAGCGGGTGGCGGCGAGCAGTACTTC.

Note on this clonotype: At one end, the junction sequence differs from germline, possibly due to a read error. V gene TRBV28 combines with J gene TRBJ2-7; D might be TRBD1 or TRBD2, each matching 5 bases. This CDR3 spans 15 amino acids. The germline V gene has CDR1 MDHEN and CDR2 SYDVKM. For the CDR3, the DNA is TGTGCCAGCAGTTTATGCTGCTGGGGGTCCTACGAGCGGTACTTC. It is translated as CASSLCCWGSYERYF.

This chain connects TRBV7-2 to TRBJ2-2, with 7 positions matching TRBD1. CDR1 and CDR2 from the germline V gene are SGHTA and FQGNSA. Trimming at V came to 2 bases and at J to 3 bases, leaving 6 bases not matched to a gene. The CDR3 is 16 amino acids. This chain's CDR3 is CASSLTRTGHTGELFF. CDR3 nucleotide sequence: TGTGCCAGCAGCTTAACCAGGACAGGTCACACCGGGGAGCTGTTTTTT.

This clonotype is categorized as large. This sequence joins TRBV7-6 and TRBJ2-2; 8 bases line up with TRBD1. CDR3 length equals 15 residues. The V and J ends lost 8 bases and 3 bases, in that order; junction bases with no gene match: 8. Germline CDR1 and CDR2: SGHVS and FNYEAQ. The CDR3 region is CASGEQGGDTGELFF. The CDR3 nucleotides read TGTGCCAGCGGAGAACAGGGGGGAGACACCGGGGAGCTGTTTTTT.

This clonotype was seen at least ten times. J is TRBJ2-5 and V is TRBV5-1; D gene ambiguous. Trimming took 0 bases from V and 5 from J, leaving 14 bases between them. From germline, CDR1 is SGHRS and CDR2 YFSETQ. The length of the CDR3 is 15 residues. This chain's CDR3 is CASSLAGVLWETQYF. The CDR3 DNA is TGCGCCAGCAGCTTGGCCGGAGTCCTCTGGGAGACCCAGTACTTC. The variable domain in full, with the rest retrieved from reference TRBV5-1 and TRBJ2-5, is KAGVTQTPRYLIKTRGQQVTLSCSPISGHRSVSWYQQTPGQGLQFLFEYFSETQRNKGNFPGRFSGRQFSNSRSEMNVSTLELGDSALYLCASSLAGVLWETQYFGPGTRLLVL.